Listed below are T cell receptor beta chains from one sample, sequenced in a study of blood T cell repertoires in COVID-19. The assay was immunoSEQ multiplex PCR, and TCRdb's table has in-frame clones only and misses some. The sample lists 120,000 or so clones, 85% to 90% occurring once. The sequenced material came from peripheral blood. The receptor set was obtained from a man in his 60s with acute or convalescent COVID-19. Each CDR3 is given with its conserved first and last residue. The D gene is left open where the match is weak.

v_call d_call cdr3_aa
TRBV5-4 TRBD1 CASSSPSLTGQETQYF
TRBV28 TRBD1 CASRRGQGKGNTEAFF
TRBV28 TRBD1 CASRPPRATGGEGYTF
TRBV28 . CASRRLANTGELFF
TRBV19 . CASIGGGYSNQPQHF
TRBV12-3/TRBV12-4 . CASSLAARGYTF
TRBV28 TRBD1 CASSLFTGGGPYGNQPQHF
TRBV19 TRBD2 CASSWASGVYEQYF
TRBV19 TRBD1 CATARTGRRGEQYF
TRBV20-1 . CSASGRMGADTQYF
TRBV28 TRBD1 CASSSRDRTYNEQFF
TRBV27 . CASKGGGPGEPQHF
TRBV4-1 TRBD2 CASSQLAGSSYEQYF
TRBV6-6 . CASSYSQREQYF
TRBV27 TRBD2 CASSSGLAGLDEQFF
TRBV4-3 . CASSQDDGQDSYNEQFF
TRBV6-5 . CASSYSRGINYGYTF
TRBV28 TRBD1 CASSLQGGNQPQHF
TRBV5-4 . CASSAAGKRTHNEQFF
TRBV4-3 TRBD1 CASSQWDRPSTSGNTIYF
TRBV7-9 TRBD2 CASSLARTRGDEQFF
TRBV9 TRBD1 CASSVNRGANTGELFF
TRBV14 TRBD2 CASSQDDGLAGKYREQFF
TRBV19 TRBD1 CASSPDRVSNQPQHF
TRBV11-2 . CASSLGGGVLGETQYF
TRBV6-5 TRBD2 CASRAGTSGNWEQYF
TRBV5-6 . CASSVPDRNTEAFF
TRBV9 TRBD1 CASSEGQGEDTEAFF
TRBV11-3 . CASSSVTDTQYF
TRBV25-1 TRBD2 CASTREANTGELFF
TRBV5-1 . CASGVTVTSEQYF
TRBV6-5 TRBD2 CASPPAGGSNEQFF
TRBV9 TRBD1 CASSIGTENYGYTF
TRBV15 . CATSRDSNTEAFF
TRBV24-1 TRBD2 CATSAPDGEGHTDTQYF
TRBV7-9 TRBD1 CASSPWRTGMNTEAFF
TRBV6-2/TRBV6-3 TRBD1 CASSLRGRNTEAFF
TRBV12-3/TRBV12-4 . CASTLQETQYF
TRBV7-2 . CASSLGIGELFF
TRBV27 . CASSSSQSSYNSPLHF
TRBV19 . CATSGERAETQYF
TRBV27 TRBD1 CASSLYRTGSLQETQYF
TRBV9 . CASSPEEGGRFGANVLTF
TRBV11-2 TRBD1 CASSIPYRGKPNEQFF
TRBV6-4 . CASSENEAETQYF
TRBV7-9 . CASSLGAGNIAFF
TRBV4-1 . CASSLDPDTEAFF
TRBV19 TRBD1 CATRQGRDYGYTF
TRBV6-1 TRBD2 CASSDPGLAGLEQYF
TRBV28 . CASSFGGIDQPQHF
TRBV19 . CASSIRISQEAIEKTQYF
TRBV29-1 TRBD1 CSVPLGGQGHYEQYF
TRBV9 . CASSVDVGNTEAFF
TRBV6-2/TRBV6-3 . CASSYADSASYEQYF
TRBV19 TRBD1 CASSDDRGPPYEQYF
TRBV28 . CASADDKRNTIYF
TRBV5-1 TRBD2 CASSSGLAGGLPNTGELFF
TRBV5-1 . CASSLGGGYEQYF
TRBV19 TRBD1 CASTDRGRRQPQHF